One sample yielded the 21 T cell receptor beta chains listed below, sequenced in a study of blood T cell repertoires in COVID-19. Only in-frame clones appear in the TCRdb table, and some are missing; sequencing was by immunoSEQ multiplex PCR. The sample yields a few hundred thousand clones, 80% to 90% seen once. The sample comprised PBMCs or T cells enriched from blood (not recorded which). The source of these receptors is a man younger than 40 who had recovered from COVID-19.

This clone was recorded a few times. The chain has TRBV4-3 and TRBJ1-2; D may be TRBD1 (6 bases). The CDR3 has 14 amino acids. Germline CDR1 is LGHNA and CDR2 is YSLEER. The germline V and J ends were trimmed by 1 base and 8 bases, with 14 bases remaining between them. The CDR3 DNA is TGCGCCAGCAGCCAAGCACAGGGAAGGTACGGCTACACCTTC. Translated: CASSQAQGRYGYTF.

This clone was seen only once. The chain combines TRBV4-3 with TRBJ2-7; tentatively, D is TRBD1 (5 bases). The ends were cut back, 1 base at V and 1 base at J, with 8 bases in the middle. Germline assignment: CDR1 LGHNA and CDR2 YSLEER. This CDR3 contains 14 residues. The CDR3 sequence is CASSQAPGSYEQYF. The CDR3 DNA follows: TGCGCCAGCAGCCAAGCCCCAGGGTCCTACGAGCAGTACTTC.

This chain connects TRBV6-5 to TRBJ2-2; 9 bases match TRBD2. This CDR3 has 15 amino acids. CDR1 is MNHEY, CDR2 SVGAGI, per germline. V lost 6 bases to trimming and J lost 0 bases; unmatched junction nucleotides: 2. The CDR3 DNA follows: TGTGCCAGCAGCGGACTAGCGACGAACACCGGGGAGCTGTTTTTT. As protein: CASSGLATNTGELFF.

This chain uses TRBV6-5 with TRBJ2-3; 7 bases line up with TRBD2. Losses at the gene ends were 2 bases for V and 6 bases for J; bases not matched to a gene: 8. The V gene's germline CDR1 is MNHEY and CDR2 SVGAGI. The CDR3 runs 15 residues. The CDR3 DNA is TGTGCCAGCAGTTACGGCCCGGGGCGGGGGGATACGCAGTATTTT. Its translation: CASSYGPGRGDTQYF.

The rearrangement joins TRBV6-5 to TRBJ2-7, with D possibly matching TRBD2 (6 bases). This CDR3 contains 12 residues. CDR1 is MNHEY, CDR2 SVGAGI, per germline. Trimming took off 8 bases at V and 6 bases at J, with 14 bases between the two ends. The CDR3 DNA is TGTGCCAGCTCGCGGGGACTTTCCGAGCAGTACTTC. Amino acids: CASSRGLSEQYF.

This sequence joins TRBV2 and TRBJ2-3; 7 bases are a match to TRBD2. Unmatched junction bases numbered 4, after V lost 7 bases and J lost 0 bases. Germline values: CDR1 SNHLY, CDR2 FYNNEI. The CDR3 spans 14 residues. The CDR3 DNA is TGTGCCAGCATTAGCGGGTATAGCACAGATACGCAGTATTTT. Its translation: CASISGYSTDTQYF.

This chain links TRBV19 with TRBJ2-7; TRBD2 matches at 8 bases. CDR1 is LNHDA and CDR2 is SQIVND in the germline V gene (reference sequence). The J segment lost 2 bases and the V segment lost 3 bases, leaving 3 bases of the junction unmatched. The CDR3 covers 14 residues. The CDR3 sequence is CASSIRSGAYEQYF. The DNA for the CDR3 is TGTGCCAGTAGTATTCGTAGCGGGGCCTACGAGCAGTACTTC.

The chain carries TRBV10-3 and TRBJ1-1; 7 nucleotides agree with TRBD1. Germline V gene lookup returns CDR1 ENHRY and CDR2 SYGVKD. The CDR3 runs 15 residues. Unmatched junction bases numbered 5, after V lost 0 bases and J lost 4 bases. For the CDR3, the DNA is TGTGCCATCAGTGAGTCTGAGGGGGCAGGCACTGAAGCTTTCTTT. Protein: CAISESEGAGTEAFF.

This clone was picked up a small number of times. In nucleotides, the CDR3 is TGCGCCAGCAGCTTGGCTCCCCAGGGTATCAGCACAGATACGCAGTATTTT. Translation: CASSLAPQGISTDTQYF. The chain links TRBV5-1 to TRBJ2-3; D perhaps matches TRBD1 (5 bases). Germline lookup yields CDR1 SGHRS and CDR2 YFSETQ. This CDR3 is 17 amino acids long. V was trimmed by 0 bases and J by 0 bases, leaving 14 bases between them.

The V call is TRBV6-4, the J call TRBJ1-6; TRBD1 matches 10 bases. Germline CDR1 is MRHNA and CDR2 is SNTAGT. The CDR3 is 17 amino acids. The V gene end was trimmed by 2 bases and the J gene end by 6 bases; junction bases not matched to a gene: 7. The CDR3: CASSDPRDRGVNSPLHF. CDR3 sequence (DNA): TGTGCCAGCAGTGACCCCCGGGACAGGGGAGTTAATTCACCCCTCCACTTT.

As regards this clone: This sample also contains other DNA sequences that code for the same CDR3. The rearrangement uses TRBV19 and TRBJ2-1; 7 nucleotides agree with TRBD2. The CDR3 totals 14 residues. From germline, CDR1 is LNHDA and CDR2 SQIVND (reference sequence). V gave up 3 bases and J gave up 7 bases; unmatched junction bases: 6. The CDR3 DNA is TGTGCCAGTAGTATTGGCCTAGCGGTAAATGAGCAGTTCTTC. This sequence encodes CASSIGLAVNEQFF.

The chain joins TRBV27 to TRBJ1-2; tentative D call: TRBD1 (6 bases). CDR1 and CDR2 (germline): MNHEY, SMNVEV (reference sequence). Trimming took off 5 bases at V and 5 bases at J, with 9 bases between the two ends. The CDR3 runs to 12 residues. CDR3 protein: CASSPTGYGYTF. Written as DNA, the CDR3 is TGTGCCAGCAGTCCCACAGGGTATGGCTACACCTTC.

This clone has a single count. This chain joins TRBV7-7 and TRBJ1-4; D gene uncertain. The germline V gene encodes CDR1 SSHAT and CDR2 FNYEAQ (reference sequence). V shed 0 bases and J shed 3 bases, with 8 bases lying between them. This CDR3 has 15 residues. Here the CDR3 reads CASSLALGANEKLFF. As DNA, the CDR3 is TGTGCCAGCAGCTTAGCACTCGGGGCTAATGAAAAACTGTTTTTT. Supplemented by reference TRBV7-7 and TRBJ1-4, the full variable domain reads GAGVSQSPRYKVTKRGQDVTLRCDPISSHATLYWYQQALGQGPEFLTYFNYEAQPDKSGLPSDRFSAERPEGSISTLTIQRTEQRDSAMYRCASSLALGANEKLFFGSGTQLSVL.

This clone was seen a handful of times. The V gene is TRBV27, the J gene TRBJ2-7; TRBD2 matches at 14 bases. The CDR3 is made up of 15 amino acids. CDR1 is MNHEY, CDR2 SMNVEV, per germline (reference sequence). Trimming at V came to 4 bases and at J to 5 bases, leaving 4 bases not matched to a gene. The CDR3 DNA follows: TGTGCCAGCAGTTCGGGACTAGCGGGGGTTAACGAGCAGTACTTC. Amino acids: CASSSGLAGVNEQYF.

The sample holds one count of this clone. The V gene is TRBV6-5, the J gene TRBJ1-1; TRBD1 matches at 11 bases. The CDR3 has 13 residues. The V segment lost 6 bases and the J segment 7 bases; nucleotides outside the gene matches: 4. Germline V gives CDR1 MNHEY, CDR2 SVGAGI. CDR3 bases: TGTGCCAGCAGAACCGGGACAGGGGGTGAAGCTTTCTTT. Protein: CASRTGTGGEAFF.

The chain couples TRBV4-3 to TRBJ2-1; D is perhaps TRBD1 (7 bases). The CDR3 extends over 21 amino acids. The germline gives CDR1 LGHNA, CDR2 YSLEER. V lost 0 bases, J lost 5 bases, and 29 bases lay in between. Here the CDR3 DNA reads TGCGCCAGCAGCCAAGATGTTAGTGGAGGGGGCGAGGGGGAGACCCACAATGAGCAGTTCTTC. Protein product: CASSQDVSGGGEGETHNEQFF.

The J gene is TRBJ1-1, the V gene TRBV18, with 8 bases aligning to TRBD1. Germline loops: CDR1 KGHSH, CDR2 LQKENI. The CDR3 covers 16 residues. J gave up 2 bases and V 4 bases, and 9 bases lay outside the gene matches. This CDR3 is CASSQDRVDRNTEAFF. The CDR3 DNA follows: TGTGCCAGCTCACAGGACAGGGTGGACCGAAACACTGAAGCTTTCTTT. The full variable domain, with the rest looked up from reference TRBV18 and TRBJ1-1, is NAGVMQNPRHLVRRRGQEARLRCSPMKGHSHVYWYRQLPEEGLKFMVYLQKENIIDESGMPKERFSAEFPKEGPSILRIQQVVRGDSAAYFCASSQDRVDRNTEAFFGQGTRLTVV.

This clone was observed once. The chain recombines TRBV7-8 with TRBJ1-1; 10 positions agree with TRBD1. CDR1 is SGHVS, CDR2 FQNEAQ, per germline. The CDR3 length is 16 residues. Unmatched junction bases numbered 3, after V lost 1 base and J lost 1 base. In DNA, the CDR3 is TGTGCCAGCAGCTTAGTGAGACAGGGGGCGAACACTGAAGCTTTCTTT. Its translation: CASSLVRQGANTEAFF.

This clone was seen only once. The chain has TRBV7-9 and TRBJ2-1; 7 bases agree with TRBD1. The V and J ends lost 5 bases and 10 bases, in that order; junction bases with no gene match: 5. This CDR3 has 12 residues. In germline, CDR1 is SEHNR, CDR2 FQNEAQ (reference sequence). The CDR3 DNA sequence: TGTGCCAGCAGCCTCGACAGGGTCGAGCAGTTCTTC. Its translation is CASSLDRVEQFF.

In this sample, this clone turned up once. The rearrangement uses TRBV6-5 and TRBJ2-5; 10 nucleotides match TRBD2. Losses at the gene ends were 7 bases for V and 4 bases for J; bases not matched to a gene: 6. This CDR3 spans 14 amino acids. The germline gives CDR1 MNHEY, CDR2 SVGAGI. The CDR3 region has the DNA TGTGCCAGCAATAAACTAGCGGGGCGAGAGACCCAGTACTTC. It translates to CASNKLAGRETQYF.

The chain has TRBV19 and TRBJ1-6; D possibly corresponds to TRBD1 (5 bases). CDR3 length equals 15 residues. Germline CDR1 is LNHDA and CDR2 is SQIVND (reference sequence). V lost 4 bases and J lost 13, with 20 bases in between. CDR3 DNA: TGTGCCAGTAGTAGCCGGGACTGGCTATCGGCGCCCCTCCACTTT. It codes for CASSSRDWLSAPLHF.